This TCR beta chain is from a study of cytomegalovirus exposure and HLA in healthy donors. Study-level points and caveats: Later analysis identified several of the most significant clusters that appeared linked to common viral pathogens. For presence/absence analyses, sequencing depth was assumed to be roughly uniform across donors. A later analysis reportedly found that, within productive TCRs, an Asian-associated ancestry cluster had fewer N-insertions than the mean observed across the approximately 670 donors.

This CDR3 contains 15 residues. The V segment lost 6 bases and the J segment 4 bases; nucleotides outside the gene matches: 8. Germline loops: CDR1 SNHLY, CDR2 FYNNEI. Though nominally healthy at sampling, donors likely had unrecorded immune exposures. Researchers ran the PCR with 60 Vbeta and 13 Jbeta primers. Clones were read by immunoSEQ multiplex PCR, and TCRdb kept only the in-frame ones, dropping some. The top ten hold about 2.3% of the sample, which has approximately 280,000 clones, 70% to 90% seen once. Worth noting for this clone: The target antigen is unknown.

This TCR derives from a woman between 18 and 29 years old in good health and CMV-seronegative. J is TRBJ1-5 and V is TRBV2; 8 bases fit TRBD1. Sequencing was carried out using PBMCs. The CDR3 coding sequence is TGTGCCAGCAGAGTTGGGACAGGAGGAAATCAGCCCCAGCATTTT. Translated: CASRVGTGGNQPQHF.